Following are 29 T cell receptor beta chains from one sample sequenced in a study of stem cell transplantation in POMP-related autoinflammatory disease. Libraries were prepared by immunoSEQ multiplex PCR; TCRdb keeps only in-frame clonotypes and omits some of them. Found here are some 30,000 clones, 88% of them singletons; the top ten hold about 0.72%. This material consisted of CD4+ T cells from PBMCs, taken before stem cell transplantation. These receptors were taken from a human donor with POMP-related autoinflammation and immune dysregulation (PRAID).

V is TRBV7-2 and J is TRBJ2-2; the match to TRBD2 covers 10 bases. V was pared by 1 base and J by 4 bases, with 0 bases of the junction left unmatched. The germline CDR1 and CDR2 sequences are SGHTA and FQGNSA. The CDR3 extends over 15 amino acids. This CDR3 is CASSLVAGGTGELFF. The CDR3, as DNA: TGTGCCAGCAGCTTAGTAGCGGGGGGCACCGGGGAGCTGTTTTTT.

The rearrangement links TRBV5-5 to TRBJ1-1; unclear D gene. This CDR3 is built from 19 residues. Trimming pared 0 bases from V and 0 bases from J, leaving 21 bases between. Germline V lookup: CDR1 SGHKS, CDR2 YYEKEE (reference sequence). CDR3 region: CASSLDGGVSRAMNTEAFF. CDR3 bases: TGTGCCAGCAGCTTGGACGGTGGGGTCAGCCGGGCCATGAACACTGAAGCTTTCTTT.

A note on this clone: At one end, the junction sequence differs from germline, possibly due to a read error. The V call is TRBV5-1, the J call TRBJ2-6; TRBD1 is a possible D gene (5 bases). The CDR3 totals 16 residues. Germline V gene sequence: CDR1 SGHRS, CDR2 YFSETQ. CDR3: CASSPRQRSGANILTF. CDR3 DNA sequence: TGCGCCAGCAGCCCAAGACAGCGCTCTGGGGCCAACATCCTGACTTTC.

The V call is TRBV18, the J call TRBJ1-3, with TRBD1 identical over 7 bases. V lost 4 bases to trimming and J lost 9 bases; unmatched junction nucleotides: 15. This CDR3 region has 16 residues. Germline V gene sequence: CDR1 KGHSH, CDR2 LQKENI. The CDR3 reads CASSLPDRRSQPTIYF. In nucleotides, the CDR3 is TGTGCCAGCTCACTTCCGGACAGGAGAAGTCAACCCACCATATATTTT.

This chain links TRBV5-1 with TRBJ2-1, with D perhaps matching TRBD1 (6 bases). CDR1 and CDR2 (germline): SGHRS, YFSETQ. V was cut by 3 bases and J by 2 bases, with 15 bases left in between. There are 16 residues in the CDR3. The CDR3 protein is CASSYGIEGAYNEQFF. Here the CDR3 DNA reads TGCGCCAGCAGCTATGGCATCGAGGGGGCCTACAATGAGCAGTTCTTC.

The chain links TRBV7-9 to TRBJ2-2; the D call may be TRBD1 or TRBD2 (5 bases each). CDR3 length: 15 amino acids. The V and J ends lost 2 bases and 5 bases respectively, with 12 bases between them. The V gene's germline CDR1 is SEHNR and CDR2 FQNEAQ (reference sequence). DNA of the CDR3: TGTGCCAGCAGCTTACGAGGGGCGATAACCGGGGAGCTGTTTTTT. Its translation: CASSLRGAITGELFF.

This clone was seen only once. The chain carries TRBV18 and TRBJ2-3; 7 nucleotides align to TRBD2. The CDR3 length is 15 residues. CDR1 and CDR2 (germline): KGHSH, LQKENI. V lost 2 bases to trimming and J lost 3 bases; unmatched junction nucleotides: 5. The CDR3: CASSPKGLHTDTQYF. CDR3 DNA: TGTGCCAGCTCACCAAAGGGACTACATACAGATACGCAGTATTTT.

CDR3 protein: CASSLAVLAGTDTQYF. For the CDR3, the DNA is TGTGCCAGCAGCTTAGCTGTCCTAGCGGGCACAGATACGCAGTATTTT. The J gene is TRBJ2-3, the V gene TRBV11-2, with 7 bases lining up with TRBD2. The V gene's germline CDR1 is SGHAT and CDR2 FQNNGV. The V segment lost 1 base and the J segment 1 base; nucleotides outside the gene matches: 5. This CDR3 comprises 16 residues.

This clone has only one observation. The chain links TRBV4-2 to TRBJ2-3, with a weak D call TRBD1 (6 bases). V lost 1 base and J 2 bases, leaving 7 bases between the germline ends. The germline CDR1 and CDR2 sequences are LGHNA and YNFKEQ. The length of the CDR3 is 14 residues. CDR3 sequence: CASSQGGLTDTQYF. CDR3 nucleotides: TGTGCCAGCAGCCAAGGGGGGCTCACAGATACGCAGTATTTT.

The chain couples TRBV19 to TRBJ2-5; no reliable D call. V lost 3 bases, J lost 5 bases, and 10 bases lay in between. The CDR3 length is 13 residues. Looked up from germline, CDR1 is LNHDA and CDR2 is SQIVND (reference sequence). This chain's CDR3 is CASSMQGGETQYF. The CDR3 nucleotides read TGTGCCAGTAGTATGCAAGGCGGCGAGACCCAGTACTTC.

This clone was picked up one time. The J gene is TRBJ2-1, the V gene TRBV9, with D perhaps matching TRBD1 or TRBD2 (5 bases each). This CDR3 is built from 19 residues. CDR1 is SGDLS and CDR2 is YYNGEE in the germline V gene. Trimming stripped 4 bases from V and 2 bases from J, with 25 bases between. The DNA for the CDR3 is TGTGCCAGCAGCCCGTGGGGACGGTCAGCCGGAAAAGCCTACAATGAGCAGTTCTTC. This gives the protein CASSPWGRSAGKAYNEQFF. Using reference TRBV9 and TRBJ2-1 for the parts outside the CDR3, the full variable domain is DSGVTQTPKHLITATGQRVTLRCSPRSGDLSVYWYQQSLDQGLQFLIQYYNGEERAKGNILERFSAQQFPDLHSELNLSSLELGDSALYFCASSPWGRSAGKAYNEQFFGPGTRLTVL.

The V call is TRBV27, the J call TRBJ2-1; 13 bases line up with TRBD2. With V trimmed by 3 bases and J by 7 bases, 6 bases remained unmatched. Germline CDR1 MNHEY, CDR2 SMNVEV (reference sequence). The CDR3 is 16 residues long. The CDR3 DNA sequence: TGTGCCAGCAGTTTCAGAGGGACTAGCGGGAATAATGAGCAGTTCTTC. Translating gives CASSFRGTSGNNEQFF.

This clone was seen only once. The chain employs TRBV15 and TRBJ2-3, with 7 bases that match TRBD2. Per germline, CDR1 LNHNV and CDR2 YYDKDF (reference sequence). V was pared by 0 bases and J by 4 bases, with 16 bases of the junction left unmatched. This CDR3 has 19 amino acids. CDR3 sequence: CATSRDRSAGVIRADTQYF. Written as DNA, the CDR3 is TGTGCCACCAGCAGAGATCGGTCGGCGGGAGTGATCCGCGCAGATACGCAGTATTTT.

V gene TRBV5-1 combines with J gene TRBJ2-7; tentative D call: TRBD1 (6 bases). The CDR3 sequence is 16 residues long. Looked up from germline, CDR1 is SGHRS and CDR2 is YFSETQ. Trimming took 0 bases from V and 4 from J, leaving 17 bases between them. CDR3 residues: CASSLARDTGTYEQYF. DNA of the CDR3: TGCGCCAGCAGCTTGGCCCGGGACACCGGTACTTACGAGCAGTACTTC.

This chain joins TRBV10-1 and TRBJ1-2; D not resolved. Germline loops: CDR1 WNHNN, CDR2 SYGVQD (reference sequence). Trimming left V 0 bases short and J 8 bases short, with 10 bases between. This CDR3 has 13 residues. This CDR3 is CASSESTAGGYTF. Here the CDR3 DNA reads TGCGCCAGCAGTGAGTCGACCGCTGGGGGCTACACCTTC.

The chain links TRBV4-1 to TRBJ1-1; D is unresolved. CDR3 length: 14 residues. With 1 base removed from V and 7 bases from J, the gap between germline ends came to 13 bases. Germline lookup yields CDR1 MGHRA and CDR2 YSYEKL. Here the CDR3 DNA reads TGCGCCAGCAGCCAAGTTGGGGTAGCCCGTGAAGCTTTCTTT. This gives the protein CASSQVGVAREAFF.

The chain uses TRBV7-9 and TRBJ2-3; D perhaps matches TRBD1 (5 bases). Germline V gene sequence: CDR1 SEHNR, CDR2 FQNEAQ (reference sequence). The V gene lost 2 bases and the J gene lost 1 base, with 10 bases spanning the gap. The CDR3 covers 15 residues. The CDR3: CASSLFEQGTDTQYF. The CDR3 DNA reads as TGTGCCAGCAGCTTATTTGAACAGGGCACAGATACGCAGTATTTT.

The V and J genes are TRBV5-8 and TRBJ2-7, with D uncertain. Trimming removed 7 bases from V and 3 bases from J, with 17 bases in between. Germline V gene lookup returns CDR1 SGHTS and CDR2 YDEGEE. This CDR3 spans 14 amino acids. DNA of the CDR3: TGTGCCAGCCCGTCTCTAGGAAGAGTCTACGAGCAGTACTTC. Its translation: CASPSLGRVYEQYF.

The chain is built from TRBV7-2 and TRBJ1-1, with TRBD1 as a possible D gene (5 bases). CDR1 SGHTA and CDR2 FQGNSA come from the germline V gene. The CDR3 extends over 15 amino acids. V lost 3 bases, J lost 0 bases, and 11 bases lay in between. This CDR3 is CASSLGPTMNTEAFF. The CDR3 DNA is TGTGCCAGCAGCTTGGGACCTACGATGAACACTGAAGCTTTCTTT.

V gene TRBV9 combines with J gene TRBJ1-4; 7 bases map to TRBD1. The CDR3 is made up of 15 amino acids. Germline V CDR1 and CDR2: SGDLS, YYNGEE. The trim removed 0 bases at V and 4 bases at J, leaving 3 bases unmatched. The CDR3 DNA reads as TGTGCCAGCAGCGTAGGGACAGGCTATAATGAAAAACTGTTTTTT. Amino acid sequence: CASSVGTGYNEKLFF.

Here the CDR3 DNA reads TGTGCCAGCAGTGAAGTAAGACAGAGCACCGGGGAGCTGTTTTTT. It is translated as CASSEVRQSTGELFF. V and J are TRBV6-1 and TRBJ2-2; possibly TRBD1 for D (5 bases). The ends were cut back, 1 base at V and 4 bases at J, with 10 bases in the middle. This CDR3 is built from 15 residues. Germline lookup yields CDR1 MNHNS and CDR2 SASEGT.

The J gene is TRBJ1-6, the V gene TRBV5-1; D gene ambiguous. The CDR3 runs to 15 residues. Between the trimmed V and J ends, which lost 4 bases and 1 base, there was a span of 9 bases. Germline CDR1 reads SGHRS; CDR2 reads YFSETQ. The CDR3 nucleotides read TGCGCCAGCAGCCCGCAGGTTTCCTATAATTCACCCCTCCACTTT. Residues: CASSPQVSYNSPLHF.

This chain connects TRBV18 to TRBJ2-1; 12 bases are shared with TRBD2. The CDR3 has 15 residues. Germline V gene lookup returns CDR1 KGHSH and CDR2 LQKENI. V was clipped by 5 bases and J by 3 bases; unmatched bases: 2. This CDR3 reads CASSLLAGGYNEQFF. CDR3 sequence (DNA): TGTGCCAGCTCATTACTAGCGGGAGGCTACAATGAGCAGTTCTTC.

The chain has TRBV28 and TRBJ2-1; TRBD2 matches 8 bases. V lost 0 bases to trimming and J lost 1 base; unmatched junction nucleotides: 5. The CDR3 extends over 17 amino acids. Germline loops: CDR1 MDHEN, CDR2 SYDVKM. CDR3 bases: TGTGCCAGCAGTTTATGGACTAGCGTGAGGTCCTACAATGAGCAGTTCTTC. Translated, it gives CASSLWTSVRSYNEQFF.

The chain joins TRBV13 to TRBJ1-1, with D uncertain. Trimming took off 5 bases at V and 1 base at J, with 8 bases between the two ends. This CDR3 comprises 13 residues. The germline gives CDR1 PRHDT, CDR2 FYEKMQ (reference sequence). CDR3 bases: TGTGCCAGCAGCCTTATGGGGAACACTGAAGCTTTCTTT. Amino acids: CASSLMGNTEAFF.

This clone was picked up one time. The chain combines TRBV28 with TRBJ1-4; TRBD1 matches at 7 bases. Trimming removed 4 bases from V and 4 bases from J; junction bases left unmatched: 0. Germline V gives CDR1 MDHEN, CDR2 SYDVKM. CDR3 length: 13 amino acids. CDR3 sequence reads: CASSSGGNEKLFF. In DNA form, the CDR3 reads TGTGCCAGCAGTTCAGGGGGTAATGAAAAACTGTTTTTT. The full variable domain, in which reference TRBV28 and TRBJ1-4 provide the parts outside the CDR3, is DVKVTQSSRYLVKRTGEKVFLECVQDMDHENMFWYRQDPGLGLRLIYFSYDVKMKEKGDIPEGYSVSREKKERFSLILESASTNQTSMYLCASSSGGNEKLFFGSGTQLSVL.

CDR3 sequence (DNA): TGTGCCAGCAGTGATAGAGGGGGCTCTTGGGGAGAGCAGTACTTC. Amino acid sequence: CASSDRGGSWGEQYF. This chain uses TRBV2 with TRBJ2-7; 7 bases map to TRBD1. The CDR3 contains 15 residues. CDR1 and CDR2 (germline): SNHLY, FYNNEI. Germline trimming cut 3 bases from V and 7 bases from J; bases unmatched to any gene: 12.

The rearrangement joins TRBV5-1 to TRBJ2-1, with 9 bases lining up with TRBD2. The J segment lost 7 bases and the V segment lost 0 bases, leaving 5 bases of the junction unmatched. Germline V gives CDR1 SGHRS, CDR2 YFSETQ. This CDR3 is 15 amino acids long. CDR3 loop: CASSLAAGGRNEQFF. CDR3 coding DNA: TGCGCCAGCAGCTTGGCCGCGGGAGGGCGAAATGAGCAGTTCTTC.

The J gene is TRBJ2-5, the V gene TRBV7-3; TRBD2 might be the D (5 bases). Looked up from germline, CDR1 is SGHTA and CDR2 is FQGTGA. The V and J ends lost 6 bases and 5 bases respectively, with 13 bases between them. The length of the CDR3 is 13 residues. The CDR3 DNA reads as TGTGCCAGCAGTAGAGGGCCTTCTGAGACCCAGTACTTC. It translates to CASSRGPSETQYF.